The 22 T cell receptor beta chains below all came from one sample that was sequenced in a study of blood T cell repertoires in COVID-19. Clones were sequenced by immunoSEQ multiplex PCR, and TCRdb holds only the in-frame ones, with some missing. Found here are hundreds of thousands of clones, roughly 83% of them singletons; the top ten hold around 7%. The material sequenced was peripheral blood. Source of these receptors: a woman in her 50s with acute or convalescent COVID-19.

This rearrangement joins TRBV10-2 to TRBJ2-6; 8 nucleotides align to TRBD2. With 10 bases clipped from V and 1 base from J, the junction kept 12 bases outside the gene matches. Germline V gene lookup returns CDR1 WSHSY and CDR2 SAAADI. The CDR3 spans 17 residues. DNA for the CDR3: TGCGCCACCCTCGACGGGGGGGCGCGGTCTGGGGCCAACGTCCTGACTTTC. This encodes CATLDGGARSGANVLTF.

This clone was observed a handful of times. The chain uses TRBV10-3 and TRBJ2-3; 7 nucleotides agree with TRBD1. Germline V gene data show CDR1 as ENHRY and CDR2 as SYGVKD. The ends lost 6 bases at V and 0 bases at J; junction bases unmatched: 9. The CDR3 is 16 residues long. The CDR3 DNA sequence: TGTGCCATCAGAGACAGGGCATTAGATAGCACAGATACGCAGTATTTT. Protein product: CAIRDRALDSTDTQYF.

This sequence joins TRBV4-1 and TRBJ1-2; 11 bases fit TRBD1. This CDR3 region has 15 residues. After removal of 0 bases from V and 5 bases from J, the junction contained 2 bases not matched to a gene. Germline V gene sequence: CDR1 MGHRA, CDR2 YSYEKL. CDR3: CASSQEGTGGYGYTF. CDR3 in DNA: TGCGCCAGCAGCCAAGAAGGGACAGGGGGTTATGGCTACACCTTC.

The chain has TRBV5-1 and TRBJ1-1, with 9 nucleotides matching TRBD1. Losses at the gene ends were 3 bases for V and 3 bases for J; bases not matched to a gene: 9. CDR3 length: 16 amino acids. Germline V gene data show CDR1 as SGHRS and CDR2 as YFSETQ. The CDR3 DNA follows: TGCGCCAGCAGCTCGGGACAGGGCCGGGGGCACACTGAAGCTTTCTTT. It specifies CASSSGQGRGHTEAFF.

The chain uses TRBV10-2 and TRBJ2-4; TRBD1 matches at 9 bases. The CDR3 sequence is 13 residues long. V lost 4 bases, J lost 9 bases, and 4 bases stayed unmatched. Looked up from germline, CDR1 is WSHSY and CDR2 is SAAADI. The CDR3 bases are TGCGCCAGCAGTGGGACAGGGGCCCCCATTCAGTACTTC. Residues: CASSGTGAPIQYF.

V usage is TRBV28 and J usage is TRBJ1-6; 11 nucleotides align to TRBD1. The CDR3 consists of 15 residues. CDR1 MDHEN and CDR2 SYDVKM come from the germline V gene. V lost 6 bases, J lost 9 bases, and 7 bases stayed unmatched. The CDR3 region is CASSQGQGVRSPLHF. CDR3 coding DNA: TGTGCCAGCAGCCAGGGACAGGGGGTTCGTTCACCCCTCCACTTT.

J is TRBJ1-6 and V is TRBV2, with TRBD1 as a possible D gene (5 bases). CDR3 length: 13 amino acids. The V and J ends lost 6 bases and 6 bases respectively, with 9 bases between them. CDR1 is SNHLY and CDR2 is FYNNEI in the germline V gene. In DNA form, the CDR3 reads TGTGCCAGCAGGGCTGACAGTAATTCACCCCTCCACTTT. Its translation is CASRADSNSPLHF.

The V gene is TRBV5-1, the J gene TRBJ2-1; D not resolved. The CDR3 contains 13 residues. V was shortened by 2 bases and J by 4 bases, with 7 bases between the two germline ends. CDR1 and CDR2 (germline): SGHRS, YFSETQ. The CDR3 here is CASSLDTYNEQFF. DNA for the CDR3: TGCGCCAGCAGCTTAGATACTTACAATGAGCAGTTCTTC.

The chain uses TRBV24-1 and TRBJ1-4; D not resolved. The CDR3 extends over 14 amino acids. CDR1 is KGHDR and CDR2 is SFDVKD in the germline V gene. V lost 7 bases and J 3 bases, leaving 11 bases between the germline ends. The CDR3 DNA is TGTGCCACCAGCTCAGGAATGCCTAATGAAAAACTGTTTTTT. Its protein product is CATSSGMPNEKLFF.

This sequence joins TRBV28 and TRBJ2-1; 7 bases match TRBD2. This CDR3 is built from 13 residues. CDR1 is MDHEN and CDR2 is SYDVKM in the germline V gene. V lost 6 bases to trimming and J lost 11 bases; unmatched junction nucleotides: 10. DNA of the CDR3: TGTGCCAGCAGGCCGCCTAGCGGATTAAAGCAGTTCTTC. Translating gives CASRPPSGLKQFF.

This chain uses TRBV28 with TRBJ1-3; tentative D call: TRBD1 (6 bases). The length of the CDR3 is 15 residues. Germline loops: CDR1 MDHEN, CDR2 SYDVKM. V lost 5 bases, J lost 3 bases, and 14 bases lay in between. The CDR3 is CASSAWGGRGNTIYF. Written as DNA, the CDR3 is TGTGCCAGCAGTGCCTGGGGGGGCCGTGGAAACACCATATATTTT.

The J gene is TRBJ2-3, the V gene TRBV18; 10 bases are a match to TRBD1. Germline trimming cut 3 bases from V and 3 bases from J; bases unmatched to any gene: 6. Germline CDR1 is KGHSH and CDR2 is LQKENI. CDR3 length equals 16 residues. The CDR3 coding sequence is TGTGCCAGCTCACCGCCGGGACAGGGGTATACAGATACGCAGTATTTT. This codes for CASSPPGQGYTDTQYF.

The chain employs TRBV7-2 and TRBJ2-7; 8 bases map to TRBD1. The germline V gene has CDR1 SGHTA and CDR2 FQGNSA. With V trimmed by 6 bases and J by 3 bases, 10 bases remained unmatched. The CDR3 loop spans 15 amino acids. CDR3 in DNA: TGTGCCAGCAGAAAAGACAGGGGCGAGATCTACGAGCAGTACTTC. Encoded protein: CASRKDRGEIYEQYF.

This chain links TRBV28 with TRBJ2-6; D possibly corresponds to TRBD2 (6 bases). The germline gives CDR1 MDHEN, CDR2 SYDVKM. CDR3 length: 16 residues. Trimming cost V 4 bases and J 0 bases, with 10 bases left between them. CDR3 in DNA: TGTGCCAGCAGTTCGGGACTGATCTCTGGGGCCAACGTCCTGACTTTC. Its protein is CASSSGLISGANVLTF.

The rearrangement links TRBV7-2 to TRBJ2-1; D is possibly TRBD1 (6 bases). CDR1 and CDR2 (germline): SGHTA, FQGNSA. The CDR3 extends over 14 amino acids. Between the trimmed V and J ends, which lost 3 bases and 9 bases, there was a span of 15 bases. In DNA, the CDR3 is TGTGCCAGCAGCTTCGTTAGTATAGGGGGTGAGCAGTTCTTC. As protein: CASSFVSIGGEQFF.

The chain uses TRBV4-1 and TRBJ2-1, with 10 bases lining up with TRBD2. J lost 10 bases, V lost 1 base, and 7 bases had no gene match. Germline values: CDR1 MGHRA, CDR2 YSYEKL. The CDR3 loop spans 15 amino acids. The CDR3 is CASSQGPSGGGEQFF. In DNA, the CDR3 is TGCGCCAGCAGCCAAGGACCTAGCGGGGGCGGGGAGCAGTTCTTC.

J is TRBJ2-1 and V is TRBV5-1, with 10 positions matching TRBD1. Germline lookup yields CDR1 SGHRS and CDR2 YFSETQ. The CDR3 extends over 15 amino acids. V gave up 0 bases and J gave up 8 bases; unmatched junction bases: 5. The CDR3 reads CASSLETGGADEQFF. DNA for the CDR3: TGCGCCAGCAGCTTGGAGACAGGGGGCGCCGATGAGCAGTTCTTC.

This rearrangement joins TRBV19 to TRBJ2-6; TRBD2 aligns across 7 bases. The germline CDR1 and CDR2 sequences are LNHDA and SQIVND (reference sequence). The CDR3 totals 16 residues. V was clipped by 3 bases and J by 3 bases; unmatched bases: 5. DNA for the CDR3: TGTGCCAGTAGTATGGGGAGGGGCGATGGGGCCAACGTCCTGACTTTC. It yields the protein CASSMGRGDGANVLTF.

The chain uses TRBV27 and TRBJ2-7, with 8 bases fitting TRBD2. From germline, CDR1 is MNHEY and CDR2 SMNVEV (reference sequence). The CDR3 runs to 14 residues. V lost 3 bases, J lost 1 base, and 2 bases stayed unmatched. CDR3 DNA: TGTGCCAGCAGTTTTGGCGGGGGGTCCTACGAGCAGTACTTC. Protein: CASSFGGGSYEQYF.

The V call is TRBV5-1, the J call TRBJ2-7, with 7 nucleotides matching TRBD2. This CDR3 is 16 amino acids long. V lost 4 bases to trimming and J lost 2 bases; unmatched junction nucleotides: 12. Germline loops: CDR1 SGHRS, CDR2 YFSETQ. Written as DNA, the CDR3 is TGCGCCAGCAGCCCCGGTTGGGGGGGAAGTACCTACGAGCAGTACTTC. It codes for CASSPGWGGSTYEQYF.

This clone was recorded a few times. The V gene is TRBV12-2, the J gene TRBJ2-1; TRBD2 is the table's D call and was not checked against the DNA. TRBV12-2 is designated a pseudogene. This CDR3 region has 17 residues. CDR3 sequence reads: CASRPTRLAGHYNEQFF. In DNA, the CDR3 is TGTGCAAGTCGCCCTACGAGACTAGCGGGGCACTACAATGAGCAGTTCTTC.

The chain couples TRBV6-5 to TRBJ2-7, with D possibly matching TRBD2 (6 bases). CDR1 and CDR2 (germline): MNHEY, SVGAGI. This CDR3 comprises 12 residues. V was cut by 2 bases and J by 9 bases, with 11 bases left in between. The CDR3 coding sequence is TGTGCCAGCAGTTACGGGACTGGGATGCAGTACTTC. Translation gives CASSYGTGMQYF.